The clone carrying this T cell receptor (beta chain) was recorded at least ten times. Its specificity is not known. Indicated time point: persistent/refractory GD, antithyroid drugs over 5 years with positive TRAb. The TCR library was made from RNA extracted from PBMCs. This record belongs to a study of regulatory T cells in long-lasting Graves disease. Study results and caveats: Lower TCR diversity was seen in persistent Graves' patients than in newly diagnosed ones.

CDR3-region Arm-PCR and iRepertoire HTBI primers produced the TCR beta libraries. TCRdb independently ran MiXCR on the multiplex PCR reads; one entry per CDR3 protein. This sample has fewer than 400,000 distinct CDR3 sequences; about 19% occur once, and the top ten carry 29%. The receptor was derived from a female donor with Graves disease. The specimen comprised peripheral blood mononuclear cells (PBMCs), sampled when the disease was refractory, from a patient treated with antithyroid drugs.

The CDR3 DNA reads TGTGCCAGCACCGAGACAGACTTTGTGAACACCGGGGAGCTGTTTTTT. The encoded protein is CASTETDFVNTGELFF. The rearrangement links TRBV6-1 to TRBJ2-2, with D possibly being TRBD1 (5 bases). V was shortened by 7 bases and J by 1 base, with 16 bases between the two germline ends. The CDR3 length is 16 residues. The germline gives CDR1 MNHNS, CDR2 SASEGT.